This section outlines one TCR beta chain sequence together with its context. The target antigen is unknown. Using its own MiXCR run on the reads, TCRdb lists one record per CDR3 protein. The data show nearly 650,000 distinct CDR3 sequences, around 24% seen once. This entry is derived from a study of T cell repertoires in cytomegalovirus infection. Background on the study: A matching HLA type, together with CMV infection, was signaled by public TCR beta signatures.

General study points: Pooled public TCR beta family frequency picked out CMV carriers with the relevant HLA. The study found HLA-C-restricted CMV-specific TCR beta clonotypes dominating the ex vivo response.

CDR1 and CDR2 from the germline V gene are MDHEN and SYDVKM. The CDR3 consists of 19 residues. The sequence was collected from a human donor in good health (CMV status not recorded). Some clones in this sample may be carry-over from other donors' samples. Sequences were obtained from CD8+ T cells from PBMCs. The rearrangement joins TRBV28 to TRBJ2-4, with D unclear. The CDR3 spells CASQASAVSYLRAKNIQYF. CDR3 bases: TGTGCGAGCCAGGCCTCAGCTGTGTCATACCTACGAGCCAAAAACATTCAGTACTTC.